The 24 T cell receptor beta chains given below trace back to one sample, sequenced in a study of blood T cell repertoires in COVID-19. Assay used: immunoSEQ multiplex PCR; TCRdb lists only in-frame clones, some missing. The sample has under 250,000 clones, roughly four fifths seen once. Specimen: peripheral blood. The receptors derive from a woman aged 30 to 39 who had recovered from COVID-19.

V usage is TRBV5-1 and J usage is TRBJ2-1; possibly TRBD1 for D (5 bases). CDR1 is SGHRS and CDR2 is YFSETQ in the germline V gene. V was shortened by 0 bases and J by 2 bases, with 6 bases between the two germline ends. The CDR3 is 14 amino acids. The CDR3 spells CASSLEGTYNEQFF. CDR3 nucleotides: TGCGCCAGCAGCTTGGAGGGGACCTACAATGAGCAGTTCTTC.

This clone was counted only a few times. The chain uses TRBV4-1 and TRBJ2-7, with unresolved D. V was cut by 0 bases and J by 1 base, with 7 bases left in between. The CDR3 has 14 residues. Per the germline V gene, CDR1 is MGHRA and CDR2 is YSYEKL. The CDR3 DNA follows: TGCGCCAGCAGCCAAGACACTGCATCCTACGAGCAGTACTTC. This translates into CASSQDTASYEQYF.

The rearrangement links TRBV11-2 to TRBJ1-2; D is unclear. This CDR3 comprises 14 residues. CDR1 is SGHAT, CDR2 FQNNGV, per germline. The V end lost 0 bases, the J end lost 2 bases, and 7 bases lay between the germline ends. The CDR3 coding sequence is TGTGCCAGCAGCTTAGAGTGGCAGAACTATGGCTACACCTTC. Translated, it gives CASSLEWQNYGYTF.

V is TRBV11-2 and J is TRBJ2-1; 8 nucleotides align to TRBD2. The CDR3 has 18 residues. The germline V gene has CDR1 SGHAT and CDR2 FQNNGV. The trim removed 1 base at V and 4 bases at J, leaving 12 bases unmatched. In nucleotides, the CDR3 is TGTGCCAGCAGCTTAGGTAGACTAGCGTATTTTTTATACAATGAGCAGTTCTTC. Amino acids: CASSLGRLAYFLYNEQFF.

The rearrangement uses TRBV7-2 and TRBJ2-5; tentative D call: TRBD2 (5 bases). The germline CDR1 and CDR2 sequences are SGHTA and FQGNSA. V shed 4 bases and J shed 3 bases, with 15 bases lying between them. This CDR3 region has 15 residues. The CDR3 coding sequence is TGTGCCAGCAGCTCCCCTGGCGGGTTAAAAGAGACCCAGTACTTC. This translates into CASSSPGGLKETQYF.

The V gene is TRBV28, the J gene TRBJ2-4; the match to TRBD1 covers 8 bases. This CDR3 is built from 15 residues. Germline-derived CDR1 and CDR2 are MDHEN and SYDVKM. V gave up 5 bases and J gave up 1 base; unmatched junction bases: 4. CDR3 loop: CASSPRTGAKNIQYF. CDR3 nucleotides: TGTGCCAGCAGTCCCAGGACAGGGGCCAAAAACATTCAGTACTTC.

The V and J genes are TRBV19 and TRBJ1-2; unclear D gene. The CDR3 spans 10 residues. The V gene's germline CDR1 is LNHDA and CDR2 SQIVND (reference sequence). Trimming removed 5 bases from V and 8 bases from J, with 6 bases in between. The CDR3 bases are TGTGCCAGTAGTTCTTCCGGCTACACCTTC. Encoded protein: CASSSSGYTF.

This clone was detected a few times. CDR3: CASQGSEKLFF. The CDR3 DNA reads TGTGCCAGCCAGGGAAGCGAAAAACTGTTTTTT. The chain combines TRBV6-5 with TRBJ1-4, with D tentatively TRBD1 (5 bases). Germline-derived CDR1 and CDR2 are MNHEY and SVGAGI. This CDR3 spans 11 amino acids. V lost 8 bases and J 8 bases, leaving 9 bases between the germline ends.

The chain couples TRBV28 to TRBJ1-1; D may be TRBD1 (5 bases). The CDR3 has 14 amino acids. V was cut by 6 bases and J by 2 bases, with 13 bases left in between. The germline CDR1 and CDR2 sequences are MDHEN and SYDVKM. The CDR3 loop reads CASRGGGENTEAFF. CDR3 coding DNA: TGTGCCAGCAGGGGTGGGGGGGAAAACACTGAAGCTTTCTTT. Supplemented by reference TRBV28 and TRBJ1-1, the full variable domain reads DVKVTQSSRYLVKRTGEKVFLECVQDMDHENMFWYRQDPGLGLRLIYFSYDVKMKEKGDIPEGYSVSREKKERFSLILESASTNQTSMYLCASRGGGENTEAFFGQGTRLTVV.

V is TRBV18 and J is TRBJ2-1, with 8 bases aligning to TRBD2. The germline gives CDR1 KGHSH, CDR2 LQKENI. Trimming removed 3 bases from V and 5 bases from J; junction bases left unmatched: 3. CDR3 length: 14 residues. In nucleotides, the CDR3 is TGTGCCAGCTCACCCAGCGGGAGCAACAATGAGCAGTTCTTC. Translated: CASSPSGSNNEQFF.

The CDR3 reads CASSFGTGGTEQFF. CDR3 coding DNA: TGCGCCAGCAGCTTCGGGACAGGGGGGACTGAGCAGTTCTTC. The chain recombines TRBV5-1 with TRBJ2-1; 11 nucleotides align to TRBD1. V dropped 2 bases and J dropped 9; count of bases not matched to a gene: 4. This CDR3 is 14 amino acids long. CDR1 and CDR2 from the germline V gene are SGHRS and YFSETQ.

Written as DNA, the CDR3 is TGTGCCAGCAGTTTGGCGGGAGAGGGGGAGACCCAGTACTTC. Its translation is CASSLAGEGETQYF. The rearrangement uses TRBV28 and TRBJ2-5; 7 nucleotides match TRBD2. This CDR3 is built from 14 residues. V lost 3 bases to trimming and J lost 5 bases; unmatched junction nucleotides: 6. Germline-derived CDR1 and CDR2 are MDHEN and SYDVKM.

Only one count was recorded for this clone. DNA for the CDR3: TGCGCCAGCAGCTTCGGGACAGGGATAACCGGGGAGCTGTTTTTT. It yields the protein CASSFGTGITGELFF. The rearrangement joins TRBV5-1 to TRBJ2-2; 9 bases match TRBD1. V trimming: 2 bases; J trimming: 5 bases; junction bases outside the gene matches: 4. This CDR3 has 15 residues. CDR1 is SGHRS, CDR2 YFSETQ, per germline.

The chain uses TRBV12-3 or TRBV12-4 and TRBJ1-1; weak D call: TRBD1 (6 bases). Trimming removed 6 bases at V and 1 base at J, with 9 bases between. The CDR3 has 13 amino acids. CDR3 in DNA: TGTGCCAGCAGGGTGACAGGGAACACTGAAGCTTTCTTT. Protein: CASRVTGNTEAFF.

In DNA form, the CDR3 reads TGTGCCAGCACCGGACAGTATAGGAACACTGAAGCTTTCTTT. This sequence encodes CASTGQYRNTEAFF. The chain combines TRBV2 with TRBJ1-1, with TRBD1 as a possible D gene (6 bases). The ends were cut back, 7 bases at V and 1 base at J, with 13 bases in the middle. The CDR3 totals 14 residues. CDR1 SNHLY and CDR2 FYNNEI come from the germline V gene.

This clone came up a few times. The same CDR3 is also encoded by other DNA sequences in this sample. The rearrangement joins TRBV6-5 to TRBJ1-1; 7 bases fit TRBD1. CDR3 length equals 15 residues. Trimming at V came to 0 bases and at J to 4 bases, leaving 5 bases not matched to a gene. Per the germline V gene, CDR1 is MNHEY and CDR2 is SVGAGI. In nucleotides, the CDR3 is TGTGCCAGCAGTTACTCGAGGACAGGAGGCACTGAAGCTTTCTTT. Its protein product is CASSYSRTGGTEAFF.

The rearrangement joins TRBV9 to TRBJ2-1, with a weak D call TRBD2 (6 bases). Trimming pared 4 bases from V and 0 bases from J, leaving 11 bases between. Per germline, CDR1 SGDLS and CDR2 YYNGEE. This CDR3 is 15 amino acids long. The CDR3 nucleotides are TGTGCCAGCAGCCGGGACGGGAGCTCCTACAATGAGCAGTTCTTC. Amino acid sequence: CASSRDGSSYNEQFF. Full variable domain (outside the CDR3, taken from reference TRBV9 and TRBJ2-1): DSGVTQTPKHLITATGQRVTLRCSPRSGDLSVYWYQQSLDQGLQFLIQYYNGEERAKGNILERFSAQQFPDLHSELNLSSLELGDSALYFCASSRDGSSYNEQFFGPGTRLTVL.

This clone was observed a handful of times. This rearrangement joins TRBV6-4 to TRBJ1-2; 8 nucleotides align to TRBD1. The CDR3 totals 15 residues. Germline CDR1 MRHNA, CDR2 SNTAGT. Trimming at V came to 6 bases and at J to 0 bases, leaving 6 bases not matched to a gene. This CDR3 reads CASREGTGANYGYTF. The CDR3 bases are TGTGCCAGCAGGGAAGGGACAGGCGCTAACTATGGCTACACCTTC.

The CDR3 sequence is CATSRDSYGYTF. DNA for the CDR3: TGTGCCACCAGCCGGGACAGCTATGGCTACACCTTC. The rearrangement links TRBV24-1 to TRBJ1-2; TRBD1 aligns across 7 bases. Per germline, CDR1 KGHDR and CDR2 SFDVKD. The V and J ends lost 7 bases and 4 bases, in that order; junction bases with no gene match: 2. The length of the CDR3 is 12 residues.

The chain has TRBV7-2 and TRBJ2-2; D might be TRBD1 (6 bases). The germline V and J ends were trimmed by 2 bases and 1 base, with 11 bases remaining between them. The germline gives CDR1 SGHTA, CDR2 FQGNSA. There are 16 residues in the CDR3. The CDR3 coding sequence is TGTGCCAGCAGCTTAAACGCCAGGGGGAACACCGGGGAGCTGTTTTTT. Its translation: CASSLNARGNTGELFF.

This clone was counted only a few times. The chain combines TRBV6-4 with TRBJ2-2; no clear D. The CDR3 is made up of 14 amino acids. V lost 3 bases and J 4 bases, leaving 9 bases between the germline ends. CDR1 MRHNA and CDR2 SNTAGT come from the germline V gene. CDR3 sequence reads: CASSEAGGTGELFF. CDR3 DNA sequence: TGTGCCAGCAGTGAAGCCGGCGGCACCGGGGAGCTGTTTTTT.

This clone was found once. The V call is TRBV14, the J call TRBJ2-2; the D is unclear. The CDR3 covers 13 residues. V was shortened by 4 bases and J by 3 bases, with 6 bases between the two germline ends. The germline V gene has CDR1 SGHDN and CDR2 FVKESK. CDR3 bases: TGTGCCAGCAGCCGCGATTACACCGGGGAGCTGTTTTTT. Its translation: CASSRDYTGELFF.

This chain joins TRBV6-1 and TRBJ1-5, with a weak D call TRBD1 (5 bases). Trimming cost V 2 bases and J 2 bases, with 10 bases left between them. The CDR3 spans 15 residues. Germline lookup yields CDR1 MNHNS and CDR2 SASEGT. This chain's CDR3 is CASSEWARGNQPQHF. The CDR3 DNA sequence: TGTGCCAGCAGTGAATGGGCCAGGGGCAATCAGCCCCAGCATTTT.

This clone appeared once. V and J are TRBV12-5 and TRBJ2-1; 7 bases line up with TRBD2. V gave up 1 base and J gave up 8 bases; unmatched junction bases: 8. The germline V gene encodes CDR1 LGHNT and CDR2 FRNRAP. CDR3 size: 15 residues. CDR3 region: CASGLAPERGDEQFF. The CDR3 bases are TGTGCTAGTGGTTTGGCGCCGGAGCGGGGTGATGAGCAGTTCTTC. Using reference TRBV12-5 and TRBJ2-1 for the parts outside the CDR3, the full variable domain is DARVTQTPRHKVTEMGQEVTMRCQPILGHNTVFWYRQTMMQGLELLAYFRNRAPLDDSGMPKDRFSAEMPDATLATLKIQPSEPRDSAVYFCASGLAPERGDEQFFGPGTRLTVL.